This T cell receptor beta chain stems from a study of cytomegalovirus exposure and HLA in healthy donors. Study results and caveats: The only immune exposure information that was available was CMV serostatus.

Vbeta (60) and Jbeta (13) primers were used in the PCR. Assay used: immunoSEQ multiplex PCR; TCRdb lists only in-frame clones, some missing. The listing records around 52,000 clones. As concerns this clone: Its cognate antigen is unknown.

The sample was PBMCs. The sequence derives from a woman aged 45 to 65 in good health and CMV-seropositive.

Written as DNA, the CDR3 is TGTGCCAGCTCACCGGGACAGATGGGCACCGGGGAGCTGTTTTTT. This sequence encodes CASSPGQMGTGELFF. This chain uses TRBV18 with TRBJ2-2; TRBD1 matches at 7 bases. CDR3 length: 15 amino acids. Germline lookup yields CDR1 KGHSH and CDR2 LQKENI. The trim removed 3 bases at V and 4 bases at J, leaving 5 bases unmatched.